This entry describes one T cell receptor (beta chain). As yet, its antigen is unknown. Method: immunoSEQ multiplex PCR; TCRdb's copy keeps in-frame clones and lacks some. The sample lists 43,000 or so clones, almost 90% seen once, with roughly a tenth in the top ten. This record belongs to a study of PD-1 blockade in classical Hodgkin lymphoma. Brentuximab vedotin exposure varied, and every patient relapsed after autologous stem cell transplantation. The best responses consisted of complete response, partial response or progressive disease. Between the trimmed V and J ends, which lost 0 bases and 0 bases, there was a span of 5 bases. Germline V gene lookup returns CDR1 SGHKS and CDR2 YYEKEE (reference sequence). CDR3 length: 14 residues. Study-level results: Diminished baseline TCR diversity has been reported in newly diagnosed patients relative to healthy donors. Baseline diversity was lower in partial responders and progressors than complete responders. Underlying causes for the observed repertoire differences were not defined, possibly disease activity or prior therapy.

This specimen was peripheral blood mononuclear cells (PBMCs), taken at baseline. The chain employs TRBV5-5 and TRBJ2-3, with D unclear. The clonotype comes from a human donor with classical Hodgkin lymphoma. The DNA of the CDR3 is TGTGCCAGCAGCTTGGCAAGTAGCACAGATACGCAGTATTTT. Amino acid sequence: CASSLASSTDTQYF.